The 19 T cell receptor beta chains below come from one sample, sequenced in a study of blood T cell repertoires in COVID-19 (dated by TCRdb to 2020 to 2021). The method behind the library was the immunoSEQ multiplex PCR assay. This is the immuneACCESS table as TCRdb keeps it, with only in-frame sequences that have V and J called. A part of the clones is gone; compared with another copy, unresolved V genes explain less than half, and the rest is unexplained. For this sample the table gives 200,000 to 250,000 clones, of which 75% to 90% were detected only once. The ten largest clones represent 7.5% to 10% of the sample. The sequencing sample was made of PBMCs or T cells enriched from blood (not recorded which). Receptors were obtained from a middle-aged man who had recovered from COVID-19.

This chain joins TRBV11-3 and TRBJ2-1; 7 nucleotides line up with TRBD2. The CDR3 length is 16 residues. With 6 bases clipped from V and 0 bases from J, the junction kept 8 bases outside the gene matches. Germline CDR1 SGHNT, CDR2 YENEEA. CDR3 sequence: CASSPREKASYNEQFF. The CDR3 bases are TGTGCCAGCAGTCCGCGGGAGAAAGCCTCCTACAATGAGCAGTTCTTC.

The genes are TRBV10-3 and TRBJ1-5; D not resolved. This CDR3 has 12 residues. V lost 8 bases to trimming and J lost 3 bases, with 8 bases between them. From germline, CDR1 is ENHRY and CDR2 SYGVKD. For the CDR3, the DNA is TGTGCCATCGGGCAATACAATCAGCCCCAGCATTTT. This sequence encodes CAIGQYNQPQHF.

The V and J genes are TRBV19 and TRBJ1-2; D might be TRBD1 (6 bases). CDR1 is LNHDA and CDR2 is SQIVND in the germline V gene (reference sequence). Trimming cost V 2 bases and J 4 bases, with 11 bases left between them. This CDR3 contains 14 residues. CDR3 nucleotide sequence: TGTGCCAGTAGTATATATGGGGGCGCCTATGGCTACACCTTC. Residues: CASSIYGGAYGYTF.

V usage is TRBV20-1 and J usage is TRBJ1-5; D is uncertain. Germline V gives CDR1 DFQATT, CDR2 SNEGSKA (reference sequence). V dropped 5 bases and J dropped 9 bases, with 11 bases sitting between them. The CDR3 consists of 11 residues. CDR3 sequence: CSAGGFGPQHF. CDR3 coding DNA: TGCAGTGCTGGAGGGTTCGGGCCCCAGCATTTT.

The chain couples TRBV19 to TRBJ2-1, with 8 bases matching TRBD2. This CDR3 is built from 14 residues. J gave up 9 bases and V 1 base, and 5 bases lay outside the gene matches. Germline V gene data show CDR1 as LNHDA and CDR2 as SQIVND (reference sequence). This chain's CDR3 is CASSIVVAGGEQFF. The CDR3 DNA reads as TGTGCCAGTAGTATAGTGGTGGCGGGAGGTGAGCAGTTCTTC.

The chain couples TRBV10-3 to TRBJ2-2; TRBD2 is a possible D gene (5 bases). The CDR3 contains 14 residues. V shed 11 bases and J shed 5 bases, with 18 bases lying between them. Germline CDR1 is ENHRY and CDR2 is SYGVKD. This chain's CDR3 is CASRSGELTGELFF. CDR3 DNA: TGTGCCTCGAGATCCGGGGAGTTAACCGGGGAGCTGTTTTTT.

The genes are TRBV11-1 and TRBJ1-1; TRBD1 aligns across 8 bases. J lost 0 bases, V lost 4 bases, and 7 bases had no gene match. Germline CDR1 reads SGHAT; CDR2 reads FQDESV (reference sequence). This CDR3 is 16 amino acids long. The CDR3 DNA reads as TGTGCCAGCAGCTCTCGGCAGGGGGCAATGAACACTGAAGCTTTCTTT. It translates to CASSSRQGAMNTEAFF.

This rearrangement joins TRBV11-3 to TRBJ1-1, with TRBD1 as a possible D gene (6 bases). The CDR3 covers 15 residues. Germline CDR1 is SGHNT and CDR2 is YENEEA. V lost 2 bases, J lost 1 base, and 11 bases lay in between. The CDR3 DNA reads as TGTGCCAGCAGCTTAAGAGACAGGAGGAACACTGAAGCTTTCTTT. This sequence encodes CASSLRDRRNTEAFF.

The V and J genes are TRBV3-1 (or the pseudogene TRBV3-2) and TRBJ2-7; 8 bases match TRBD1. V lost 6 bases to trimming and J lost 7 bases; unmatched junction nucleotides: 14. CDR1 is LGHDT, CDR2 YNNKEL, per germline (reference sequence). The CDR3 consists of 15 residues. The CDR3 sequence: CASSVGQGAVGEQYF. As DNA, the CDR3 is TGTGCCAGCAGTGTGGGGCAGGGGGCTGTGGGGGAGCAGTACTTC.

This clone was detected only a few times. This chain uses TRBV19 with TRBJ2-2; TRBD1 agrees at 8 bases. The CDR3 has 15 amino acids. The junction had 8 bases not matched to a gene; V was cut back by 5 bases and J by 6 bases. Germline CDR1 and CDR2: LNHDA and SQIVND (reference sequence). CDR3 amino acids: CASSLETGGAGELFF. In DNA, the CDR3 is TGTGCCAGTAGTCTCGAAACAGGGGGAGCCGGGGAGCTGTTTTTT.

This sequence joins TRBV5-6 and TRBJ1-5; no clear D gene. The CDR3 consists of 15 residues. V was shortened by 0 bases and J by 3 bases, with 10 bases between the two germline ends. Germline CDR1 reads SGHDT; CDR2 reads YYEEEE. DNA for the CDR3: TGTGCCAGCAGCTTGGGGGCAGCAGACAATCAGCCCCAGCATTTT. Encoded protein: CASSLGAADNQPQHF.

The chain carries TRBV15 and TRBJ2-1, with no clear D. The germline gives CDR1 LNHNV, CDR2 YYDKDF (reference sequence). The CDR3 sequence is 14 residues long. V lost 2 bases and J 5 bases, leaving 10 bases between the germline ends. The CDR3 region has the DNA TGTGCCACCAGCAGATCTACGGTCGACAATGAGCAGTTCTTC. This codes for CATSRSTVDNEQFF.

The chain is built from TRBV18 and TRBJ1-1; D gene uncertain. This CDR3 is 14 amino acids long. Germline CDR1 reads KGHSH; CDR2 reads LQKENI. The V end lost 3 bases, the J end lost 3 bases, and 11 bases lay between the germline ends. CDR3 in DNA: TGTGCCAGCTCACCGAGGGTAGAGTACACTGAAGCTTTCTTT. It encodes CASSPRVEYTEAFF. Complete variable domain (other parts from reference TRBV18 and TRBJ1-1): NAGVMQNPRHLVRRRGQEARLRCSPMKGHSHVYWYRQLPEEGLKFMVYLQKENIIDESGMPKERFSAEFPKEGPSILRIQQVVRGDSAAYFCASSPRVEYTEAFFGQGTRLTVV.

This chain connects TRBV9 to TRBJ2-7, with 9 bases fitting TRBD2. Germline V CDR1 and CDR2: SGDLS, YYNGEE. The V gene end was trimmed by 3 bases and the J gene end by 6 bases; junction bases not matched to a gene: 4. The CDR3 is 13 amino acids. The CDR3 is CASSEGLAGEQYF. In nucleotides, the CDR3 is TGTGCCAGCAGCGAGGGACTAGCCGGCGAGCAGTACTTC.

This sequence joins TRBV30 and TRBJ1-1; D is perhaps TRBD1 (5 bases). CDR3 length: 15 residues. Trimming took 5 bases from V and 0 from J, leaving 16 bases between them. Germline V CDR1 and CDR2: GTSNPN, SVGIG (reference sequence). CDR3: CAWRWMTAMNTEAFF. DNA of the CDR3: TGTGCCTGGCGCTGGATGACAGCTATGAACACTGAAGCTTTCTTT.

This sequence joins TRBV19 and TRBJ2-7, with D perhaps TRBD1 (6 bases). Per germline, CDR1 LNHDA and CDR2 SQIVND (reference sequence). This CDR3 spans 14 amino acids. The V and J ends lost 7 bases and 2 bases respectively, with 15 bases between them. The CDR3 region has the DNA TGTGCCAGTACCAATACAGGGAACCCCTACGAGCAGTACTTC. Translating it yields CASTNTGNPYEQYF.

The chain employs TRBV2 and TRBJ2-1, with TRBD2 matching over 9 bases. Per the germline V gene, CDR1 is SNHLY and CDR2 is FYNNEI. This CDR3 is built from 15 residues. V was pared by 7 bases and J by 3 bases, with 7 bases of the junction left unmatched. The CDR3: CASTWAGGYYNEQFF. The DNA for the CDR3 is TGTGCCAGCACGTGGGCGGGGGGGTACTACAATGAGCAGTTCTTC. The full variable domain, in which reference TRBV2 and TRBJ2-1 provide the parts outside the CDR3, is EPEVTQTPSHQVTQMGQEVILRCVPISNHLYFYWYRQILGQKVEFLVSFYNNEISEKSEIFDDQFSVERPDGSNFTLKIRSTKLEDSAMYFCASTWAGGYYNEQFFGPGTRLTVL.

The chain recombines TRBV18 with TRBJ1-5, with 9 nucleotides matching TRBD1. This CDR3 contains 16 residues. The germline CDR1 and CDR2 sequences are KGHSH and LQKENI. The J segment lost 0 bases and the V segment lost 3 bases, leaving 3 bases of the junction unmatched. The CDR3 loop is CASSPTGGHSNQPQHF. The CDR3 DNA is TGTGCCAGCTCACCGACAGGGGGGCATAGCAATCAGCCCCAGCATTTT.

The chain combines TRBV7-9 with TRBJ1-6, with a possible D match to TRBD1 (6 bases). CDR1 and CDR2 (germline): SEHNR, FQNEAQ (reference sequence). This CDR3 region has 14 residues. V lost 5 bases, J lost 11 bases, and 16 bases lay in between. In nucleotides, the CDR3 is TGTGCCAGCAGCCCCCCCAGGGGCGGGCCACCCCTCCACTTT. Encoded protein: CASSPPRGGPPLHF.